Sequencing of this T cell receptor (beta chain) was carried out in a study of regulatory T cells in long-lasting Graves disease. Study-level results: New patients shared fewer than 1,000 public clonotypes, and persistent patients shared more, with 2,741.

After removal of 3 bases from V and 6 bases from J, the junction contained 9 bases not matched to a gene. CDR3 length: 15 residues. From germline, CDR1 is LGHDT and CDR2 YNNKEL (reference sequence). The time point: persistent/refractory GD, antithyroid drugs over 5 years with positive TRAb. With RNA extracted from PBMCs as input, the TCR library was made. Assembly of TCR beta libraries relied on iRepertoire HTBI primers together with Arm-PCR of CDR3 regions. Original handling: The study identified about 60 TRBV and some 15 TRBJ segments across samples. TCRdb recomputed calls from the multiplex PCR reads with MiXCR, one row per CDR3 protein. The V and J calls were determined by TCRdb, not by the authors. The sample has under 350,000 distinct CDR3 sequences, 20% to 25% seen once. The sample holds many counts of this clonotype. No antigen is known for it.

The source is a female donor with Graves disease. This sequence joins TRBV3-1 and TRBJ2-7, with TRBD2 matching 9 bases. Here the sequenced sample was peripheral blood mononuclear cells (PBMCs), taken when the disease was refractory, from a patient treated with antithyroid drugs. The CDR3 loop reads CASSHRSGRRGEQYF. As DNA, the CDR3 is TGTGCCAGCAGCCATCGTAGCGGGAGACGGGGCGAGCAGTACTTC.